One sample yielded the 9 T cell receptor beta chains listed below, sequenced in a study of CD39 and CD103 CD8 tumor-infiltrating T cells. Assay used: immunoSEQ multiplex PCR; TCRdb lists only in-frame clones, some missing. Of 15,000 or so clones listed, about 89% were seen once; the top ten hold 4.3%. Sequenced input: CD8+ T cells sorted from blood. Stated subset: total memory CD8 T cells (CD45RA-CCR7+/-) from blood or uninvolved lymph node. All receptors come from a human donor with head and neck squamous cell carcinoma.

The J gene is TRBJ2-1, the V gene TRBV5-1; D is unclear. Per the germline V gene, CDR1 is SGHRS and CDR2 is YFSETQ. The V end lost 4 bases, the J end lost 7 bases, and 6 bases lay between the germline ends. The CDR3 contains 11 residues. The CDR3 here is CASSLRNEQFF. Here the CDR3 DNA reads TGCGCCAGCAGCCTTCGGAATGAGCAGTTCTTC.

The chain links TRBV13 to TRBJ1-2; D gene uncertain. There are 12 residues in the CDR3. Germline V CDR1 and CDR2: PRHDT, FYEKMQ (reference sequence). V lost 2 bases and J 4 bases, leaving 5 bases between the germline ends. This CDR3 is CASSLSRYGYTF. For the CDR3, the DNA is TGTGCCAGCAGCTTATCCCGCTATGGCTACACCTTC.

CDR3 DNA: TGCGCCAGCAGCCAAGTCAGCTATCTGTCAGCTACCCAGGGCACTGAAGCTTTCTTT. Its translation is CASSQVSYLSATQGTEAFF. The chain is built from TRBV4-1 and TRBJ1-1; maybe TRBD1 (5 bases). Germline CDR1 reads MGHRA; CDR2 reads YSYEKL. The germline V and J ends were trimmed by 1 base and 4 bases, with 25 bases remaining between them. The length of the CDR3 is 19 residues.

This rearrangement joins TRBV2 to TRBJ2-3; D might be TRBD1 or TRBD2, each matching 6 bases. Germline V CDR1 and CDR2: SNHLY, FYNNEI. V lost 4 bases and J 2 bases, leaving 19 bases between the germline ends. This CDR3 is 17 amino acids long. Here the CDR3 reads CASSGPPGGPHTDTQYF. As DNA, the CDR3 is TGTGCCAGCAGTGGCCCGCCTGGGGGGCCCCACACAGATACGCAGTATTTT.

This clone was detected only once. J is TRBJ1-1 and V is TRBV11-1; 7 positions match TRBD1. Unmatched junction bases numbered 8, after V lost 0 bases and J lost 4 bases. This CDR3 region has 16 residues. Germline values: CDR1 SGHAT, CDR2 FQDESV (reference sequence). The CDR3 sequence is CASSLAHGTAFTEAFF. The CDR3, as DNA: TGTGCCAGCAGCTTAGCGCACGGGACAGCCTTCACTGAAGCTTTCTTT.

The chain recombines TRBV6-5 with TRBJ2-1, with D possibly matching TRBD2 (6 bases). CDR1 is MNHEY, CDR2 SVGAGI, per germline. This CDR3 is built from 15 residues. Trimming took off 4 bases at V and 8 bases at J, with 18 bases between the two ends. The CDR3 region has the DNA TGTGCCAGCAGTTTAAGGGCGGGACCCCCATATGAGCAGTTCTTC. Encoded protein: CASSLRAGPPYEQFF.

The rearrangement joins TRBV27 to TRBJ2-7; 9 bases agree with TRBD1. The CDR3 spans 15 residues. V gave up 6 bases and J gave up 5 bases; unmatched junction bases: 11. Germline assignment: CDR1 MNHEY and CDR2 SMNVEV (reference sequence). In DNA form, the CDR3 reads TGTGCCAGCAGACCCGAGGACAGGGGACCCGACGAGCAGTACTTC. Its translation: CASRPEDRGPDEQYF.

The gene calls are TRBV4-1 and TRBJ2-5; TRBD2 matches at 12 bases. The J segment lost 5 bases and the V segment lost 1 base, leaving 8 bases of the junction unmatched. Looked up from germline, CDR1 is MGHRA and CDR2 is YSYEKL. The CDR3 runs 17 residues. CDR3 nucleotide sequence: TGCGCCAGCAGCCAAGCTACTAGCGGGGGGCCAATGGAGACCCAGTACTTC. Residues: CASSQATSGGPMETQYF.

This clone is a singleton in its sample. The chain employs TRBV27 and TRBJ2-7; 7 bases agree with TRBD1. V lost 3 bases and J lost 0; bases outside the gene matches: 2. This CDR3 is 14 amino acids long. CDR1 is MNHEY, CDR2 SMNVEV, per germline (reference sequence). CDR3: CASSFWDSSYEQYF. CDR3 DNA sequence: TGTGCCAGCAGTTTTTGGGACAGCTCCTACGAGCAGTACTTC.